These 6 T cell receptor beta chains originate from one sample sequenced in a study of blood T cell repertoires in COVID-19. Here immunoSEQ multiplex PCR was the method, and the copy in TCRdb shows in-frame clones only, minus some. The sample has 100,000 to 150,000 clones; approximately 90% are singletons. The sample taken for sequencing was peripheral blood. These receptors originate from a man aged 65 to 79 with active COVID-19.

The J gene is TRBJ2-2, the V gene TRBV10-3, with D possibly matching TRBD2 (5 bases). The V gene lost 3 bases and the J gene lost 5 bases, with 16 bases spanning the gap. The V gene's germline CDR1 is ENHRY and CDR2 SYGVKD. The CDR3 is 16 residues long. For the CDR3, the DNA is TGTGCCATCAGTGATGATGAGCGGCTGCGGACCGGGGAGCTGTTTTTT. Translating it yields CAISDDERLRTGELFF.

The chain combines TRBV4-1 with TRBJ1-1; maybe TRBD1 (6 bases). CDR3 length: 18 residues. Per the germline V gene, CDR1 is MGHRA and CDR2 is YSYEKL. V was shortened by 3 bases and J by 3 bases, with 23 bases between the two germline ends. The CDR3 spells CASSQPLGQNWGYTEAFF. The CDR3, as DNA: TGCGCCAGCAGCCAGCCTTTGGGACAAAATTGGGGGTACACTGAAGCTTTCTTT.

This clone was found a few times. V and J are TRBV28 and TRBJ1-5; maybe TRBD1 (5 bases). The CDR3 runs 16 residues. The germline V gene has CDR1 MDHEN and CDR2 SYDVKM. V was shortened by 5 bases and J by 2 bases, with 16 bases between the two germline ends. The CDR3 sequence: CASSPPGGKGNQPQHF. DNA of the CDR3: TGTGCCAGCAGTCCCCCGGGGGGGAAGGGCAATCAGCCCCAGCATTTT.

The chain links TRBV24-1 to TRBJ2-3, with 13 bases aligning to TRBD2. With V trimmed by 9 bases and J by 4 bases, 3 bases remained unmatched. CDR3 length: 14 residues. Looked up from germline, CDR1 is KGHDR and CDR2 is SFDVKD. As DNA, the CDR3 is TGTGCCACCGAGACTAGCGGGAGGTCAGATACGCAGTATTTT. It encodes CATETSGRSDTQYF.

The chain combines TRBV7-9 with TRBJ1-1, with D unresolved. This CDR3 contains 17 residues. The germline V gene encodes CDR1 SEHNR and CDR2 FQNEAQ (reference sequence). The ends were cut back, 1 base at V and 1 base at J, with 16 bases in the middle. CDR3 loop: CASSLEPLRAPNTEAFF. CDR3 DNA sequence: TGTGCCAGCAGCTTAGAGCCCCTCCGAGCCCCGAACACTGAAGCTTTCTTT.

The rearrangement uses TRBV4-1 and TRBJ2-1; 7 bases are a match to TRBD1. The CDR3 covers 16 residues. Germline CDR1 and CDR2: MGHRA and YSYEKL. The V gene end was trimmed by 0 bases and the J gene end by 2 bases; junction bases not matched to a gene: 4. CDR3 nucleotide sequence: TGCGCCAGCAGCCAAGACAGGGGGTTAGCCTACAATGAGCAGTTCTTC. Amino acids: CASSQDRGLAYNEQFF.